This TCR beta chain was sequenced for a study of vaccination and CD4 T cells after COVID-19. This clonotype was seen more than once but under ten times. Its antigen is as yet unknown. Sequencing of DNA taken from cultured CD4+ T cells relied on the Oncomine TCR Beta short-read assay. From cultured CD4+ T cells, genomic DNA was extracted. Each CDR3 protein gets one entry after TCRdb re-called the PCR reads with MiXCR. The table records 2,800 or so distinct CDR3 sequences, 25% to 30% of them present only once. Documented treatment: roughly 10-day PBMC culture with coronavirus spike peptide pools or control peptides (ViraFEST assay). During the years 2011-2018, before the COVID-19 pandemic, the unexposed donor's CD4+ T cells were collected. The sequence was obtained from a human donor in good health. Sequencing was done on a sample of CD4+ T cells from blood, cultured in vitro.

CDR3 bases: TGTGCCAGTAGCGAACTAGCGGGAGATAGGAAGACCCAGTACTTC. Its translation is CASSELAGDRKTQYF. The V and J genes are TRBV19 and TRBJ2-5; 11 bases match TRBD2. The CDR3 totals 15 residues. The V gene end was trimmed by 6 bases and the J gene end by 6 bases; junction bases not matched to a gene: 9. In germline, CDR1 is LNHDA, CDR2 SQIVND (reference sequence).